A selection of T cell receptor beta chains follows, all from one sample in a study of tumor and adjacent non-tumor tissue in lung cancer. A single record per CDR3 protein comes from TCRdb applying MiXCR to the multiplex PCR reads. Of 75,000 to 80,000 distinct CDR3 sequences in the sample, 80% were seen once. The sequenced sample was lung tumor tissue. The receptors shown here come from a woman aged 50 to 60 with non-small cell lung cancer. Both conserved end residues are part of each CDR3. The order of the fields is V gene, J gene, clone size, D gene, CDR3 protein, CDR3 DNA. The D gene is left open where the match is weak. Only some rows state a clone size, as once, few, many or a class for expanded clones.

v_gene: TRBV4-2; j_gene: TRBJ1-4; abundance: once; d_gene: NA; CDR3aa: CASSQVQWAGEKPFF; CDR3nt: TGTGCCAGCAGCCAAGTCCAGTGGGCCGGTGAAAAACCGTTTTTT
v_gene: TRBV14; j_gene: TRBJ1-1; abundance: NA; d_gene: NA; CDR3aa: CASSQNPWWRGSPKTEALF; CDR3nt: TGTGCCAGCAGCCAAAACCCCTGGTGGAGGGGGTCGCCCAAGACTGAAGCTTTGTTT
v_gene: TRBV11-2; j_gene: TRBJ1-3; abundance: NA; d_gene: NA; CDR3aa: CASSLTRTQTGNTLYF; CDR3nt: TGTGCTAGCAGCTTAACACGGACTCAGACTGGAAACACCTTATATTTT
v_gene: TRBV14; j_gene: TRBJ2-7; abundance: once; d_gene: NA; CDR3aa: CASSQDHRTKNVYEQYF; CDR3nt: TGTGCCAGCAGCCAAGATCACAGGACCAAAAATGTCTACGAGCAGTACTTC
v_gene: TRBV4-1; j_gene: TRBJ1-3; abundance: NA; d_gene: NA; CDR3aa: CASSPGVENTIYF; CDR3nt: TGCGCCAGCAGTCCAGGGGTCGAAAACACCATATATTTT
v_gene: TRBV7-9; j_gene: TRBJ2-1; abundance: many; d_gene: TRBD2; CDR3aa: CASSEGLAGFVYNEQFF; CDR3nt: TGTGCCAGCAGCGAGGGACTAGCGGGATTCGTCTACAATGAGCAGTTCTTC
v_gene: TRBV29-1; j_gene: TRBJ1-1; abundance: NA; d_gene: TRBD1; CDR3aa: CSVGEGAGTKAFF; CDR3nt: TGCAGTGTTGGGGAGGGGGCAGGAACTAAAGCTTTCTTT
v_gene: TRBV11-2; j_gene: TRBJ2-1; abundance: NA; d_gene: TRBD2; CDR3aa: CASSLMILAGDNEQFF; CDR3nt: TGTGCAAGCAGCCTGATGATACTAGCGGGCGACAATGAGCAGTTCTTC
v_gene: TRBV24-1; j_gene: TRBJ1-1; abundance: many; d_gene: TRBD1; CDR3aa: CATSANRGTEAFF; CDR3nt: TGTGCCACCAGTGCTAACAGGGGCACTGAAGCTTTCTTT
v_gene: TRBV10-2; j_gene: TRBJ2-7; abundance: NA; d_gene: NA; CDR3aa: CASSGSYEQYF; CDR3nt: TGCGCCAGCAGCGGGTCCTACGAGCAGTACTTC
v_gene: TRBV4-3; j_gene: TRBJ2-1; abundance: NA; d_gene: NA; CDR3aa: CASSQVVLGGKQFF; CDR3nt: TGCGCCAGCAGCCAAGTCGTTTTAGGTGGTAAGCAGTTCTTC
v_gene: TRBV28; j_gene: TRBJ1-2; abundance: NA; d_gene: TRBD1; CDR3aa: CVISLRRDRGLYGYTF; CDR3nt: TGTGTCATCAGTTTAAGGCGGGACAGGGGGCTCTATGGCTACACCTTC
v_gene: TRBV12-3/TRBV12-4; j_gene: TRBJ2-3; abundance: NA; d_gene: NA; CDR3aa: CTSSLETLNTDTQYF; CDR3nt: TGTACCAGCAGTCTAGAGACACTAAACACAGATACGCAGTATTTT
v_gene: TRBV20-1; j_gene: TRBJ1-2; abundance: NA; d_gene: TRBD1; CDR3aa: CSAHQIDRGHGYIF; CDR3nt: TGCAGTGCCCACCAAATTGACAGGGGACATGGCTACATCTTC
v_gene: TRBV29-1; j_gene: TRBJ2-1; abundance: NA; d_gene: TRBD2; CDR3aa: CIGAGGPNERFF; CDR3nt: TGCATCGGAGCGGGAGGACCCAATGAGCGGTTCTTC
v_gene: TRBV20-1; j_gene: TRBJ2-3; abundance: NA; d_gene: NA; CDR3aa: CSTSVDSTETQYF; CDR3nt: TGCAGTACTAGTGTTGACAGCACAGAAACTCAGTATTTT
v_gene: TRBV11-1; j_gene: TRBJ2-7; abundance: NA; d_gene: TRBD1; CDR3aa: CASSHRDRSYEQYF; CDR3nt: TGTGCAAGCAGCCACAGGGACAGATCCTACGAGCAGTACTTC
v_gene: TRBV11-2; j_gene: TRBJ2-7; abundance: NA; d_gene: TRBD2; CDR3aa: CVSSLLLGGYEQYF; CDR3nt: TGTGTCAGCAGCTTACTACTGGGAGGGTACGAGCAGTACTTC
v_gene: TRBV20-1; j_gene: TRBJ1-5; abundance: NA; d_gene: NA; CDR3aa: CSAKTPTGNQPQHF; CDR3nt: TGCAGTGCTAAAACCCCGACGGGTAATCAACCCCAGCATTTT
v_gene: TRBV6-5; j_gene: TRBJ2-3; abundance: NA; d_gene: NA; CDR3aa: CASSYSWGNTDTQNF; CDR3nt: TGTGCCAGCAGTTACTCGTGGGGGAATACAGATACGCAGAATTTT
v_gene: TRBV29-1; j_gene: TRBJ2-1; abundance: NA; d_gene: TRBD2; CDR3aa: CSVASSGLAGGGEQFF; CDR3nt: TGCAGTGTTGCCAGTTCTGGACTAGCGGGAGGCGGTGAGCAGTTCTTC
v_gene: TRBV20-1; j_gene: TRBJ2-1; abundance: NA; d_gene: NA; CDR3aa: CGVPTGGDEQFF; CDR3nt: TGCGGTGTTCCGACAGGTGGGGATGAGCAGTTCTTC
v_gene: TRBV12-3/TRBV12-4; j_gene: TRBJ2-5; abundance: NA; d_gene: NA; CDR3aa: CASDQVIDQETQYF; CDR3nt: TGTGCCAGCGACCAGGTTATAGACCAAGAGACCCAGTACTTC
v_gene: TRBV4-1; j_gene: TRBJ2-4; abundance: NA; d_gene: NA; CDR3aa: CASNQLPRDSQADIQYF; CDR3nt: TGCGCCAGCAACCAATTGCCTAGAGACAGCCAAGCGGACATTCAGTACTTC
v_gene: TRBV20-1; j_gene: TRBJ2-2; abundance: NA; d_gene: NA; CDR3aa: CSEADGELFF; CDR3nt: TGCAGTGAGGCAGACGGGGAGCTATTTTTT